These 23 T cell receptor beta chains were sequenced from one sample in a study of radiotherapy plus CTLA-4 blockade in lung cancer. This table comes from immunoSEQ multiplex PCR, and its TCRdb copy is limited to in-frame clones, with some not included. The sample holds about 45,000 clones, roughly four fifths seen once. The sequencing here drew on peripheral blood, taken from a patient treated with radiotherapy plus ipilimumab. The receptor set was obtained from a human donor with non-small cell lung cancer who had a complete response to radiotherapy plus ipilimumab.

This clone has a handful of counts. The chain uses TRBV5-6 and TRBJ1-4, with a possible D match to TRBD1 (5 bases). The germline V gene has CDR1 SGHDT and CDR2 YYEEEE. The V and J ends lost 1 base and 5 bases respectively, with 9 bases between them. CDR3 size: 14 residues. The CDR3 DNA reads as TGTGCCAGCAGCTTGTCGGGGGTAAATGAAAAACTGTTTTTT. Translating it yields CASSLSGVNEKLFF. Combining the CDR3 with reference TRBV5-6 and TRBJ1-4 gives the whole variable domain DAGVTQSPTHLIKTRGQQVTLRCSPKSGHDTVSWYQQALGQGPQFIFQYYEEEERQRGNFPDRFSGHQFPNYSSELNVNALLLGDSALYLCASSLSGVNEKLFFGSGTQLSVL.

This clone is classed as medium-sized. The V and J genes are TRBV28 and TRBJ1-4, with TRBD1 matching over 7 bases. This CDR3 contains 15 residues. V shed 3 bases, J shed 5 bases, and the junction held 6 bases outside the gene matches. CDR1 is MDHEN, CDR2 SYDVKM, per germline. The CDR3 protein is CASSLGQSRNEKLFF. The CDR3 nucleotides read TGTGCCAGCAGTTTGGGACAGTCTAGAAATGAAAAACTGTTTTTT.

V usage is TRBV29-1 and J usage is TRBJ2-1; 9 bases map to TRBD2. V shed 4 bases, J shed 9 bases, and the junction held 16 bases outside the gene matches. The germline gives CDR1 SQVTM, CDR2 ANQGSEA. The CDR3 has 16 residues. For the CDR3, the DNA is TGCAGCGTTGTCCCCGGGGCTAGCGGGAAACGCGGTGAGCAGTTCTTC. As protein: CSVVPGASGKRGEQFF.

This chain uses TRBV19 with TRBJ2-1; perhaps TRBD2 as D (6 bases). The V gene lost 3 bases and the J gene lost 9 bases, with 18 bases spanning the gap. Germline-derived CDR1 and CDR2 are LNHDA and SQIVND (reference sequence). This CDR3 contains 15 residues. Here the CDR3 DNA reads TGTGCCAGTAGTATGTTAGGAGGGTTCGCCGGTGAGCAGTTCTTC. Its translation is CASSMLGGFAGEQFF.

This clone was recorded only once. V gene TRBV10-3 combines with J gene TRBJ1-1, with D possibly TRBD1 on 5 matching bases. From germline, CDR1 is ENHRY and CDR2 SYGVKD. Trimming removed 7 bases from V and 4 bases from J, with 16 bases in between. This CDR3 has 14 residues. CDR3 in DNA: TGTGCCATCACTCACGGGGGGGTTAGCACTGAAGCTTTCTTT. The encoded protein is CAITHGGVSTEAFF.

V is TRBV13 and J is TRBJ2-5, with 8 bases fitting TRBD2. The V gene end was trimmed by 3 bases and the J gene end by 3 bases; junction bases not matched to a gene: 3. Looked up from germline, CDR1 is PRHDT and CDR2 is FYEKMQ (reference sequence). The CDR3 loop spans 14 amino acids. The CDR3 DNA reads TGTGCCAGCAGCTTCGGGCGGGGGGAAGAGACCCAGTACTTC. It codes for CASSFGRGEETQYF.

This clone was seen a few times. The rearrangement joins TRBV14 to TRBJ1-1; D is unclear. Per germline, CDR1 SGHDN and CDR2 FVKESK. The V and J ends lost 2 bases and 6 bases respectively, with 10 bases between them. This CDR3 region has 13 residues. CDR3 bases: TGTGCCAGCAGCCAATTTCCGTGGCCTGAAGCTTTCTTT. It specifies CASSQFPWPEAFF. Combining the CDR3 with reference TRBV14 and TRBJ1-1 gives the whole variable domain EAGVTQFPSHSVIEKGQTVTLRCDPISGHDNLYWYRRVMGKEIKFLLHFVKESKQDESGMPNNRFLAERTGGTYSTLKVQPAELEDSGVYFCASSQFPWPEAFFGQGTRLTVV.

V is TRBV10-1 and J is TRBJ1-4; D possibly corresponds to TRBD1 (5 bases). The V and J ends lost 11 bases and 3 bases respectively, with 13 bases between them. Germline V gene sequence: CDR1 WNHNN, CDR2 SYGVQD (reference sequence). The CDR3 covers 13 residues. The CDR3 reads CAGGGRSNEKLFF. CDR3 bases: TGCGCCGGGGGGGGACGGTCTAATGAAAAACTGTTTTTT.

The rearrangement joins TRBV6-1 to TRBJ1-1; tentatively, D is TRBD1 (5 bases). This CDR3 contains 13 residues. Trimming took off 7 bases at V and 2 bases at J, with 11 bases between the two ends. CDR1 is MNHNS and CDR2 is SASEGT in the germline V gene. CDR3: CASTRVVNTEAFF. For the CDR3, the DNA is TGTGCCAGCACCAGGGTTGTCAACACTGAAGCTTTCTTT.

Note on this clone: Other DNA sequences of this sample code for an identical CDR3. CDR3 region: CAWSTADTQYF. The CDR3 DNA sequence: TGTGCCTGGAGTACGGCAGATACGCAGTATTTT. The rearrangement uses TRBV30 and TRBJ2-3; no definite D call. Germline V lookup: CDR1 GTSNPN, CDR2 SVGIG (reference sequence). Deletions cut 2 bases from V and 4 bases from J, with 4 bases between. This CDR3 has 11 residues.

This clone was seen a few times. V is TRBV7-8 and J is TRBJ1-6, with D uncertain. The CDR3 extends over 16 amino acids. From germline, CDR1 is SGHVS and CDR2 FQNEAQ. V gave up 1 base and J gave up 8 bases, with 15 bases separating them. The CDR3 DNA sequence: TGTGCCAGCAGCTTAGTTGAGGCCACGCGGTATTCACCCCTCCACTTT. Protein product: CASSLVEATRYSPLHF.

The rearrangement links TRBV18 to TRBJ1-1, with 7 bases fitting TRBD1. This CDR3 spans 15 amino acids. Germline CDR1 and CDR2: KGHSH and LQKENI. Trimming at V came to 2 bases and at J to 1 base, leaving 4 bases not matched to a gene. The CDR3 here is CASSPERQGNTEAFF. The CDR3, as DNA: TGTGCCAGCTCACCAGAGAGACAGGGGAACACTGAAGCTTTCTTT.

The chain couples TRBV11-3 to TRBJ1-1, with a tentative D call TRBD1 (5 bases). Trimming left V 5 bases short and J 10 bases short, with 20 bases between. The CDR3 covers 14 residues. The germline V gene has CDR1 SGHNT and CDR2 YENEEA. The chain's CDR3 is CASSTTRDWIGAFF. The CDR3 DNA reads as TGTGCCAGCAGCACTACCCGGGACTGGATTGGAGCTTTCTTT. Filled out from reference TRBV11-3 and TRBJ1-1, the complete variable domain reads EAGVVQSPRYKIIEKKQPVAFWCNPISGHNTLYWYLQNLGQGPELLIRYENEEAVDDSQLPKDRFSAERLKGVDSTLKIQPAELGDSAVYLCASSTTRDWIGAFFGQGTRLTVV.

V gene TRBV19 combines with J gene TRBJ1-1; 7 bases map to TRBD1. CDR1 and CDR2 (germline): LNHDA, SQIVND (reference sequence). The J segment lost 4 bases and the V segment lost 6 bases, leaving 8 bases of the junction unmatched. The CDR3 totals 14 residues. CDR3: CASSDQGGRTEAFF. DNA for the CDR3: TGTGCCAGTAGCGACCAGGGGGGCCGCACTGAAGCTTTCTTT.

The chain couples TRBV30 to TRBJ1-2, with a possible D match to TRBD1 (5 bases). Germline CDR1 GTSNPN, CDR2 SVGIG (reference sequence). The CDR3 loop spans 16 amino acids. V was clipped by 2 bases and J by 0 bases, with 16 bases between them. The CDR3 DNA is TGTGCCTGGAGTACGCCAGCCGGGGGAACTAACTATGGCTACACCTTC. Residues: CAWSTPAGGTNYGYTF.

V usage is TRBV19 and J usage is TRBJ2-1; 7 nucleotides match TRBD1. The germline CDR1 and CDR2 sequences are LNHDA and SQIVND (reference sequence). CDR3 length: 15 amino acids. The V segment lost 3 bases and the J segment 2 bases; nucleotides outside the gene matches: 4. CDR3 coding DNA: TGTGCCAGTAGTATCGGGACAGATCCCTACAATGAGCAGTTCTTC. Translation gives CASSIGTDPYNEQFF.

The V call is TRBV5-1, the J call TRBJ2-2; D unresolved. The CDR3 consists of 14 residues. The germline gives CDR1 SGHRS, CDR2 YFSETQ. V shed 1 base and J shed 4 bases, with 8 bases lying between them. The CDR3 sequence: CASSLNQVTGELFF. The CDR3 region has the DNA TGCGCCAGCAGCTTGAACCAGGTCACCGGGGAGCTGTTTTTT.

This chain links TRBV6-6 with TRBJ1-5; perhaps TRBD1 as D (5 bases). V was shortened by 8 bases and J by 1 base, with 18 bases between the two germline ends. Germline V CDR1 and CDR2: MNHNY, SVGAGI (reference sequence). The CDR3 extends over 16 amino acids. The CDR3 sequence: CASYQGSGRSNQPQHF. CDR3 DNA sequence: TGTGCCAGCTACCAGGGATCCGGAAGGAGCAATCAGCCCCAGCATTTT.

This clone was recorded once. Here the CDR3 reads CASSVGSTGGYGYTF. CDR3 DNA sequence: TGTGCCAGCAGCGTAGGGTCCACAGGGGGCTATGGCTACACCTTC. The gene calls are TRBV9 and TRBJ1-2, with TRBD1 matching over 8 bases. Per germline, CDR1 SGDLS and CDR2 YYNGEE. The ends lost 0 bases at V and 4 bases at J; junction bases unmatched: 5. The CDR3 loop spans 15 amino acids.

The V gene is TRBV18, the J gene TRBJ2-7, with 13 bases matching TRBD2. Trimming took 8 bases from V and 2 from J; bases not matched to a gene: 6. The CDR3 has 15 amino acids. Germline lookup yields CDR1 KGHSH and CDR2 LQKENI. Here the CDR3 DNA reads TGTGCCAGCACGACCGGACTAGCGGGGGCCTACGAGCAGTACTTC. Amino acid sequence: CASTTGLAGAYEQYF. The variable domain in full, with the rest retrieved from reference TRBV18 and TRBJ2-7, is NAGVMQNPRHLVRRRGQEARLRCSPMKGHSHVYWYRQLPEEGLKFMVYLQKENIIDESGMPKERFSAEFPKEGPSILRIQQVVRGDSAAYFCASTTGLAGAYEQYFGPGTRLTVT.

The rearrangement links TRBV30 to TRBJ2-1; TRBD1 matches at 7 bases. This CDR3 is built from 16 residues. Losses at the gene ends were 1 base for V and 2 bases for J; bases not matched to a gene: 8. Looked up from germline, CDR1 is GTSNPN and CDR2 is SVGIG (reference sequence). CDR3 sequence (DNA): TGTGCCTGGAGTGGCGGACAGGAAGTCACCTACAATGAGCAGTTCTTC. This sequence encodes CAWSGGQEVTYNEQFF.

This clone showed up just a few times. This sequence joins TRBV25-1 and TRBJ2-1, with D tentatively TRBD1 (5 bases). V was pared by 8 bases and J by 10 bases, with 12 bases between. Germline CDR1 reads MGHDK; CDR2 reads SYGVNS. This CDR3 is 11 amino acids long. The CDR3 here is CASYQGWEQFF. In DNA form, the CDR3 reads TGTGCCAGCTACCAGGGTTGGGAGCAGTTCTTC.

The rearrangement uses TRBV2 and TRBJ2-4, with D unclear. The CDR3 spans 11 residues. From germline, CDR1 is SNHLY and CDR2 FYNNEI. Between the trimmed V and J ends, which lost 3 bases and 9 bases, there was a span of 6 bases. The CDR3 region is CASSEETIQYF. The CDR3 bases are TGTGCCAGCAGTGAGGAGACCATTCAGTACTTC.